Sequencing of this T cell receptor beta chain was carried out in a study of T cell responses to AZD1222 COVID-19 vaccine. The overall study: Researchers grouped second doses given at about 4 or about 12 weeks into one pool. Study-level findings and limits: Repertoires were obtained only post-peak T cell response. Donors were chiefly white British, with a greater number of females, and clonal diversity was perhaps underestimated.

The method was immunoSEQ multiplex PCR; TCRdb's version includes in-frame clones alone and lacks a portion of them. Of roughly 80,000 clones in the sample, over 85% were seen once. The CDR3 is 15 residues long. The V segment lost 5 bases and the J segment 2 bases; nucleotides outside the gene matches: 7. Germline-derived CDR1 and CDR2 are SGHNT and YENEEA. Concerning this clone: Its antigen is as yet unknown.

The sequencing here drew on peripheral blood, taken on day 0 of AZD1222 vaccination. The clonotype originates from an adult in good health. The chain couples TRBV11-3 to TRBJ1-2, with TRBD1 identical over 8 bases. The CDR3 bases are TGTGCCAGCAGCCCTGGGTCAGGGGGCAACTATGGCTACACCTTC. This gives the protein CASSPGSGGNYGYTF.